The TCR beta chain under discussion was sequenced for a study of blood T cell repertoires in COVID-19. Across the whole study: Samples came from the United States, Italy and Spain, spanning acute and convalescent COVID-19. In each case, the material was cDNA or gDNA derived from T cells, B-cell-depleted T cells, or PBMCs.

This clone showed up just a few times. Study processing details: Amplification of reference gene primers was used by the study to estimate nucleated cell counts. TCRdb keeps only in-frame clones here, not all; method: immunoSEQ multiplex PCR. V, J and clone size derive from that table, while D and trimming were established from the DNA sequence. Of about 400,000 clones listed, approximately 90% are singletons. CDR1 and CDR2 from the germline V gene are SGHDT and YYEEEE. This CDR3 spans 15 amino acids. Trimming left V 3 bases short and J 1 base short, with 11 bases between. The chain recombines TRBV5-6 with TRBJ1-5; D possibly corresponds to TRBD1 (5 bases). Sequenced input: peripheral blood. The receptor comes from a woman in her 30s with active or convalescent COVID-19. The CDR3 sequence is CASSWGRGSNQPQHF. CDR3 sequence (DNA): TGTGCCAGCAGCTGGGGTCGGGGGAGCAATCAGCCCCAGCATTTT.